Given below is one TCR beta chain in context. This sample stems from a study of blood T cell repertoires in COVID-19. Across the study: Acute-phase and convalescent COVID-19 samples originated in the United States, Italy and Spain. From T cells, B-cell-depleted T cells, or PBMCs came the material, which was cDNA or gDNA.

Germline loops: CDR1 MDHEN, CDR2 SYDVKM. Trimming pared 6 bases from V and 5 bases from J, leaving 16 bases between. The CDR3 has 14 amino acids. The recovered donors of Cohort 3 showed two negative PCRs, clearance, or symptom resolution. Sequencing was performed with immunoSEQ multiplex PCR; in TCRdb, only in-frame clones are kept and a portion is missing. The sample has 250,000 to 300,000 clones, 70% to 90% seen once; the top ten hold 1.9%. The source of this sequence is a woman aged 45-65 years who had recovered from COVID-19. The sequencing input was PBMCs or T cells enriched from blood (not recorded which). V usage is TRBV28 and J usage is TRBJ1-1; D gene ambiguous. The CDR3 DNA is TGTGCCAGCAGCCCCCCTGGCACATGGACTGAAGCTTTCTTT. This gives the protein CASSPPGTWTEAFF.